The clone carrying this T cell receptor (beta chain) was counted once. What it recognizes is unknown. This specimen belongs to a study of cytomegalovirus exposure and HLA in healthy donors. Study-level points and caveats: Researchers left out some V segments, among them TRBV6-2 and TRBV6-3, as indistinguishable. Segments of the TCR beta V type were, in most cases, productive about 90% or about 30% of the time in an earlier analysis.

Primers included in the PCR were 60 Vbeta and 13 Jbeta primers. Assay used: immunoSEQ multiplex PCR; TCRdb lists only in-frame clones, some missing. The sample includes approximately 180,000 clones, about 80% of them seen just once. The CDR3 loop spans 15 amino acids. Per the germline V gene, CDR1 is SGDLS and CDR2 is YYNGEE. Trimming took off 0 bases at V and 5 bases at J, with 12 bases between the two ends. The receptor was isolated from a man aged 40-49 years in good health and CMV-seropositive. Sequencing was carried out using PBMCs. The genes are TRBV9 and TRBJ1-5; weak D call: TRBD1 (6 bases). This chain's CDR3 is CASSVVGAPDQPQHF. CDR3 DNA: TGTGCCAGCAGCGTAGTGGGGGCACCGGATCAGCCCCAGCATTTT.